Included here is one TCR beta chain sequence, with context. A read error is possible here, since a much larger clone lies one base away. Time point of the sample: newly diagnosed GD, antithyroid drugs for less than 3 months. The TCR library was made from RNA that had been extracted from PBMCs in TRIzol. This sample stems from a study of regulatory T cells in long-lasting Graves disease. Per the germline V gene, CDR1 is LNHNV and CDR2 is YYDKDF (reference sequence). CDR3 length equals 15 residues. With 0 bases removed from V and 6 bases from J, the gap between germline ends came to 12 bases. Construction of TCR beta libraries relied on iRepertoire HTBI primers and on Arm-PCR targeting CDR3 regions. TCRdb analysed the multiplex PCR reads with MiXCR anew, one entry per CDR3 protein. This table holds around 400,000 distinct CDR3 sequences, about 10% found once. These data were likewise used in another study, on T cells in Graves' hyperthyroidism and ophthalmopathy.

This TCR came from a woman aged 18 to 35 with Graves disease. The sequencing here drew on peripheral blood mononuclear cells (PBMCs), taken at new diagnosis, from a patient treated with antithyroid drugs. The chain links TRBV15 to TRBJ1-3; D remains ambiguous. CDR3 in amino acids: CATSRDRNVENTIYF. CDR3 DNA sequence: TGTGCCACCAGCAGAGATAGGAACGTCGAAAACACCATATATTTT.